Described below is a single T cell receptor beta chain sequence and its context. The antigen remains unidentified. This specimen belongs to a study of shared clonotypes between healthy human individuals. Points from the study as a whole: Clonotypes that were shared across a handful of donors made up roughly 5% of naive CD4 clonotypes.

At a deep level, the assay was run. Produced via immunoSEQ multiplex PCR; TCRdb's table is partial and in-frame only. The sample has 2 million to 2.5 million clones, 93% seen once; the top ten hold around 1.7%. CDR3 length: 16 residues. Trimming pared 0 bases from V and 7 bases from J, leaving 13 bases between. The germline V gene has CDR1 LGHNA and CDR2 YNFKEQ. Naivety among CD8 cells was defined by CD45RO negativity and positive CCR7 selection, thereby excluding terminally differentiated effector memory CD45RA+ cells. Caucasian adults living in Nashville, Tennessee, provided all samples. This clonotype originated in a man in his late teens or twenties in good health. Some clones in this sample may be carry-over from other donors' samples. Sequencing was done on a sample of naive CD8+ T cells from PBMCs. V gene TRBV4-2 combines with J gene TRBJ1-6; D gene unclear. The CDR3 bases are TGTGCCAGCAGCCAAGATCCGAACCTAAGGAATTCACCCCTCCACTTT. Translation gives CASSQDPNLRNSPLHF.